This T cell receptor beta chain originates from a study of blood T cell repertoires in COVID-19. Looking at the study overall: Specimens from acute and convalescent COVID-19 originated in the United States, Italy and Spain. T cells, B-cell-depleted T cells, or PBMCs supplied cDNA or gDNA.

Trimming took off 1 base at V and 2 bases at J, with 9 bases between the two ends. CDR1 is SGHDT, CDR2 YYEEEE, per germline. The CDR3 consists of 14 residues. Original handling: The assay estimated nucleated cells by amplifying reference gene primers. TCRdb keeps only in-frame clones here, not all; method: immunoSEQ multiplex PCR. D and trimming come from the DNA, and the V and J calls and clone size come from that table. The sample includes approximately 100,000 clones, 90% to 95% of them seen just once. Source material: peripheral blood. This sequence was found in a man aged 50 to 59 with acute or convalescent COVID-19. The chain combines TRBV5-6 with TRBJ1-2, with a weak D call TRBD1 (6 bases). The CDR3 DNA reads TGTGCCAGCAGCTTGACACAGGGAAACTATGGCTACACCTTC. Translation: CASSLTQGNYGYTF. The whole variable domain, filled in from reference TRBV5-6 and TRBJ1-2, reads DAGVTQSPTHLIKTRGQQVTLRCSPKSGHDTVSWYQQALGQGPQFIFQYYEEEERQRGNFPDRFSGHQFPNYSSELNVNALLLGDSALYLCASSLTQGNYGYTFGSGTRLTVV.